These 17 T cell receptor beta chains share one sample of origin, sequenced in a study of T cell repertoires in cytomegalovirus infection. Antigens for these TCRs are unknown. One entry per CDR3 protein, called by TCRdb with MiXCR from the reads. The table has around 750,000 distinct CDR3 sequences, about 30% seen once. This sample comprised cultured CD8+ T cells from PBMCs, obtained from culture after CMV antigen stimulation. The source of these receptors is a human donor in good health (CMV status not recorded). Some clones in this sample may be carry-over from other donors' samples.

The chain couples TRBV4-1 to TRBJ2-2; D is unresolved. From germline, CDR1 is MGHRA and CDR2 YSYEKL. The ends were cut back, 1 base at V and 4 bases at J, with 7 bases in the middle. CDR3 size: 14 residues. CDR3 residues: CASSQALSTGELFF. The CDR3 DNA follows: TGCGCCAGCAGCCAAGCGTTGAGCACCGGGGAGCTGTTTTTT.

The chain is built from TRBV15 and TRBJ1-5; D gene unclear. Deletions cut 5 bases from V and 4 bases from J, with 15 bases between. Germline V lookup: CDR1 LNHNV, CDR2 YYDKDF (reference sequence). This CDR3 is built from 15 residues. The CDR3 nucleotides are TGTGCCACCAGCGGGGATATCGGATTGAATCAGCCCCAGCATTTT. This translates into CATSGDIGLNQPQHF.

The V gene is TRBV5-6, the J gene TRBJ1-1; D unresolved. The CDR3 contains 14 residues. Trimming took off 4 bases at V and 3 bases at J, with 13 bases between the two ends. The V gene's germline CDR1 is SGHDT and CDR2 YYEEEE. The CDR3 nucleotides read TGTGCCAGCAGCGTTCAAAGGGCGGACACTGAAGCTTTCTTT. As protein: CASSVQRADTEAFF.

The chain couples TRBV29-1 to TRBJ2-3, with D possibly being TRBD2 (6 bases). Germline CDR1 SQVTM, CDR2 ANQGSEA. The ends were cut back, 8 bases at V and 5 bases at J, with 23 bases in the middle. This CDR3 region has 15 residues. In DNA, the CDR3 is TGCAGCCCGGTATTTCGGCGGGGAGGAATAGATACGCAGTATTTT. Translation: CSPVFRRGGIDTQYF.

CDR3 sequence reads: CASSSGFNYEQYF. The CDR3, as DNA: TGTGCCAGCTCCTCGGGTTTCAACTACGAGCAGTACTTC. The chain joins TRBV19 to TRBJ2-7; D uncertain. CDR3 length: 13 amino acids. The germline V and J ends were trimmed by 9 bases and 3 bases, with 15 bases remaining between them. Germline CDR1 LNHDA, CDR2 SQIVND (reference sequence).

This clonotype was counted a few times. Here the CDR3 reads CASSTDRIMNTEAFF. In nucleotides, the CDR3 is TGTGCCAGCAGTACCGACAGAATAATGAACACTGAAGCTTTCTTT. This sequence joins TRBV12-3 or TRBV12-4 and TRBJ1-1, with a weak D call TRBD1 (5 bases). The CDR3 totals 15 residues. Between the trimmed V and J ends, which lost 5 bases and 0 bases, there was a span of 13 bases.

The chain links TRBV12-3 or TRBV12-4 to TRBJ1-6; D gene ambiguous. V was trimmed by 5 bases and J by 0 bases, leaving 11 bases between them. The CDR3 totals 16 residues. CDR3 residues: CASSPGRVSYNSPLHF. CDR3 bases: TGTGCCAGCAGTCCAGGACGGGTCTCCTATAATTCACCCCTCCACTTT.

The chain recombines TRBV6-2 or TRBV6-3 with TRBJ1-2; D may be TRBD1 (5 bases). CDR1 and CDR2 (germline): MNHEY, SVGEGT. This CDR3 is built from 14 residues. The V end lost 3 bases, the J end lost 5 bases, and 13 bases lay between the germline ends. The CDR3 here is CASSYSGRAYGYTF. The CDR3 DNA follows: TGTGCCAGCAGTTATTCGGGACGGGCTTATGGCTACACCTTC.

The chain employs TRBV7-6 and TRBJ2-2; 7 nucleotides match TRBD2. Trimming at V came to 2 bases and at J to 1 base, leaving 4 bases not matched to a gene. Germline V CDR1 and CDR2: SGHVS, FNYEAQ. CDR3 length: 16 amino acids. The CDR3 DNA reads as TGTGCCAGCAGCTTATCTCTAGCGGTGAACACCGGGGAGCTGTTTTTT. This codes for CASSLSLAVNTGELFF.

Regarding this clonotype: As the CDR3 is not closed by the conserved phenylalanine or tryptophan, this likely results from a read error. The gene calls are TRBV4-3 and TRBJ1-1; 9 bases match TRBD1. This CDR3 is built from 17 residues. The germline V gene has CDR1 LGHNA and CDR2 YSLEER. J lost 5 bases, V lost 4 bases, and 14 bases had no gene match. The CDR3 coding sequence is TGCGCCAGCAGCCCGAGGACAGGGGTCTTAGCGAGGACTGAAGCTTTCTCT. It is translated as CASSPRTGVLARTEAFS.

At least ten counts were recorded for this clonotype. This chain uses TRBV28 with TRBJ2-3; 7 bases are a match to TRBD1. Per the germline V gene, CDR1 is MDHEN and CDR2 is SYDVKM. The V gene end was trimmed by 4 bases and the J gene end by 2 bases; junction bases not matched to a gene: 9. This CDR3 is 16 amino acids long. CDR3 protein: CASSSPGTDPTDTQYF. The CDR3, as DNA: TGTGCCAGCAGTTCACCCGGGACAGACCCCACAGATACGCAGTATTTT.

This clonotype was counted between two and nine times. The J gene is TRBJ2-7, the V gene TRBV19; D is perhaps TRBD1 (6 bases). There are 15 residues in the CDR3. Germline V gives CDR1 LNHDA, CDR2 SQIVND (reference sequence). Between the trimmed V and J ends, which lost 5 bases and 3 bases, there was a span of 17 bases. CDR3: CASSAKNTGYYEQYF. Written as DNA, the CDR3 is TGTGCCAGTAGTGCCAAGAACACAGGGTACTACGAGCAGTACTTC.

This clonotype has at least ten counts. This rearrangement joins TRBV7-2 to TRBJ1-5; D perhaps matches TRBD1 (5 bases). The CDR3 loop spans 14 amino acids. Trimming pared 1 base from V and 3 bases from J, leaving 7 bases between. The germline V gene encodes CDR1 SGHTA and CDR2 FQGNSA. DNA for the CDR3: TGTGCCAGCAGCTTAGGTGGGGCCAATCAGCCCCAGCATTTT. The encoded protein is CASSLGGANQPQHF.

CDR3 sequence reads: CASSLGETWKGKFF. CDR3 DNA: TGTGCCAGCAGCTTAGGGGAGACTTGGAAAGGAAAGTTCTTC. This chain links TRBV7-6 with TRBJ2-1; TRBD2 might be the D (5 bases). The length of the CDR3 is 14 residues. V was pared by 1 base and J by 14 bases, with 18 bases between. Germline V gene data show CDR1 as SGHVS and CDR2 as FNYEAQ.

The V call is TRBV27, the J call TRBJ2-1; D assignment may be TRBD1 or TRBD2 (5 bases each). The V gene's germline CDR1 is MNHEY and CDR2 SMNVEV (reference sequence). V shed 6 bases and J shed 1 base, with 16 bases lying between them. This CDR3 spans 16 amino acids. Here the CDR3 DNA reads TGTGCCAGCAGGCCAGTAAATTGGGGGTCCTACAATGAGCAGTTCTTC. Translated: CASRPVNWGSYNEQFF.

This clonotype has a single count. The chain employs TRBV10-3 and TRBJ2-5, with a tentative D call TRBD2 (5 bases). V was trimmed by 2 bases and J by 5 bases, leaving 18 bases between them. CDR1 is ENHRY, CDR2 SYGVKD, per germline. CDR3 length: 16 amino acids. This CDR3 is CAISEGFGELGETQYF. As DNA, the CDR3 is TGTGCCATCAGTGAGGGTTTCGGGGAATTAGGCGAGACCCAGTACTTC.

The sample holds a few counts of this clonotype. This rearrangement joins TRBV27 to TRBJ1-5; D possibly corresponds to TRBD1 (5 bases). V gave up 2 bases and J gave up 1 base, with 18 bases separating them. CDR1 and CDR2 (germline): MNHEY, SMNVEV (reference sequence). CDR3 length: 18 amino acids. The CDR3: CASSLMGPQYGSNQPQHF. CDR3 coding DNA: TGTGCCAGCAGTTTAATGGGGCCCCAGTACGGAAGCAATCAGCCCCAGCATTTT.